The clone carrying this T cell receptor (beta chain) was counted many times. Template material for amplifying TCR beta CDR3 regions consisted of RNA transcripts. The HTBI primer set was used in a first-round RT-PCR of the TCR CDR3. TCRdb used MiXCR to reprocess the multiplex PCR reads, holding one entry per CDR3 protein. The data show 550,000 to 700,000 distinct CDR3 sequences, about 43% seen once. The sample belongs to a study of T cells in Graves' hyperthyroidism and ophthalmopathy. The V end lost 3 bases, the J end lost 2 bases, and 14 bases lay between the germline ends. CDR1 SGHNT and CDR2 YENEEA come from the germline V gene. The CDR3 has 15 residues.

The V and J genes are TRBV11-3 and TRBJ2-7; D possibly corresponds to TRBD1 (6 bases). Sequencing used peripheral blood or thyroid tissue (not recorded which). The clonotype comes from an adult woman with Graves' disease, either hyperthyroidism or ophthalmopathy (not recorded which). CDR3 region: CASSLRGGPPYEQYF. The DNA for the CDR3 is TGTGCCAGCAGCTTGAGAGGGGGTCCCCCCTACGAGCAGTACTTC. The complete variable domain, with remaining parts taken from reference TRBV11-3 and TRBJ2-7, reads EAGVVQSPRYKIIEKKQPVAFWCNPISGHNTLYWYLQNLGQGPELLIRYENEEAVDDSQLPKDRFSAERLKGVDSTLKIQPAELGDSAVYLCASSLRGGPPYEQYFGPGTRLTVT.